Listed below are T cell receptor beta chains from one sample, sequenced in a study of OX40 agonist ivuxolimab in advanced cancers. Method: immunoSEQ multiplex PCR; TCRdb's copy keeps in-frame clones and lacks some. The table records roughly 56,000 clones, roughly 84% of them present only once. The input for sequencing was CD4+ or CD8+ T cells sorted from blood, taken in a trial of the OX40 agonist ivuxolimab. The receptors originated from an adult with an advanced solid tumor such as melanoma, head and neck, liver or kidney cancer. Each CDR3 is given with its conserved first and last residue. The D gene is left open where the match is weak. Size is omitted from some rows. Given values are once, few, many or a class for expanded clones.

once . TRBV30 13 CASQTANTGELFF
few . TRBV5-4 16 CASSLEPTRDSYEQYF
. TRBD2 TRBV28 17 CASSLWSSGLNTGELFF
. . TRBV11-1 12 CASSLAAETQYF
once TRBD2 TRBV6-1 13 CASSGLAADTQYF
. . TRBV6-6 15 CASSQGTRSYNEQFF
once . TRBV19 13 CASSIPSYNEQFF
. . TRBV7-8 17 CASSPDRNSHSGSPLHF
once TRBD2 TRBV11-2 14 CASSLGSGVDTQYF
few TRBD2 TRBV30 14 CAWRRLAVTGELFF
. TRBD2 TRBV9 15 CASSPRGAGANVLTF
. . TRBV2 16 CASRSGWGTNSYEQYF
. . TRBV9 15 CASSVNVGDQETQYF
few TRBD1 TRBV2 15 CASTPGGGSNQPQHF
. . TRBV6-5 12 CASSTDLGTQYF
. . TRBV7-2 14 CASSLVSVRNEQFF
. . TRBV9 14 CASSVEGYTGELFF
. . TRBV27 14 CASSYGPRTDTQYF
. TRBD2 TRBV4-1 15 CASSRTGGNSYEQYF
. . TRBV7-8 14 CASSSTRSNTEAFF
. . TRBV7-9 16 CASSSLADYARTEAFF
. . TRBV28 16 CASSLKQDSTGDTQYF
. . TRBV11-2 18 CASSLDILRGLPYNEQFF
. . TRBV6-5 15 CASSPLISGANVLTF
. . TRBV7-2 14 CASSFQTGAAEAFF
. . TRBV7-9 15 CASSSGGSLNTEAFF
. . TRBV28 13 CASSFDRRGEQYF
. TRBD1 TRBV5-1 13 CASSSDRKTETFF
. . TRBV14 17 CASSQDLVGSGTDTQYF
. . TRBV2 14 CASSLIVAQGGYTF
. . TRBV2 14 CASREQTSGNTIYF
. TRBD2 TRBV27 13 CASSTSGTYEQYF
few . TRBV10-1 16 CASSEFGQTNTGELFF
. TRBD1 TRBV12-5 16 CASGLIGGRGTGELFF
. TRBD2 TRBV5-1 14 CASSPTTSDYEQYF
few TRBD2 TRBV28 18 CASSYYASLAGRPAAQYF
. . TRBV11-2 17 CASSFPIGGGRSYEQYF
. . TRBV2 13 CASRLGESVGYTF
. . TRBV7-9 13 CASSRGGVDTQYF
. TRBD1 TRBV9 14 CASSWTGDGRELFF
. TRBD1 TRBV29-1 14 CSGFTGTGGREAFF
. TRBD2 TRBV28 15 CASRDRDYLYNEQFF
. . TRBV11-3 12 CASSLDRYKQYF
. . TRBV4-2 15 CASSQEYQGSGTQYF
. TRBD2 TRBV7-2 15 CASSSSGRSTDTQYF
. TRBD2 TRBV10-3 18 CAIPYPGTSGIGTGELFF
. TRBD2 TRBV11-2 16 CASSSLAGGPPYEQYF
. TRBD2 TRBV5-6 16 CASSLGAGGFVYEQYF
once TRBD2 TRBV5-4 16 CASSLGASGARYEQYF
. TRBD2 TRBV6-1 15 CAIAGLAASTDTQYF
. . TRBV10-3 19 CAISEYRPKGANRDNEQFF
once . TRBV28 13 CASSQGHLYGYTF
few TRBD1 TRBV6-6 14 CASSSDRVGQPQHF
. TRBD1 TRBV29-1 15 CSVSVEGGESGELFF